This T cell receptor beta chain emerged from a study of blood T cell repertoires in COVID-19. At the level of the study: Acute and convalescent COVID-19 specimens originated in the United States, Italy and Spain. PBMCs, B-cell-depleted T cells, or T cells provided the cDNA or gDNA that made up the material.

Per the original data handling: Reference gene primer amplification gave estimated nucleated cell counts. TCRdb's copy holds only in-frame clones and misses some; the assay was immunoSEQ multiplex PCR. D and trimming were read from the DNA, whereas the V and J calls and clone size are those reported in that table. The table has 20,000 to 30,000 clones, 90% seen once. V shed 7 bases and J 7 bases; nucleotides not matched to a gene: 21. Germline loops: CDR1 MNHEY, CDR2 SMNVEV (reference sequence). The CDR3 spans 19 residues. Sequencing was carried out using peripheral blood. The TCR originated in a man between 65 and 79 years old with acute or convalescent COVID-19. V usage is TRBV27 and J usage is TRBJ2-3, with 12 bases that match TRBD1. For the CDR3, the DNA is TGTGCCAGCACCTCTGTGGGGACAGGGGGCATACATGGGAGGTATACGCAGTATTTT. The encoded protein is CASTSVGTGGIHGRYTQYF.